A single sample is the source of the 26 T cell receptor beta chains below, sequenced in a study of memory CD4+ T cells and cytomegalovirus serostatus. Sequenced by immunoSEQ multiplex PCR; TCRdb stores in-frame clones only, minus some. The sample has around 63,000 clones; around 80% are singletons. The sort gate was single viable CD3+CD4+CD8-CD45RO+ cells for memory CD4+ T cells. The sequenced material came from memory CD4+ T cells from blood. The receptors come from an adult in good health and CMV-seronegative. Some clones in this sample may be carry-over from other donors' samples.

This sequence joins TRBV5-4 and TRBJ2-1; TRBD2 aligns across 11 bases. The V and J ends lost 0 bases and 0 bases, in that order; junction bases with no gene match: 8. This CDR3 is 19 amino acids long. CDR1 is SGHNT and CDR2 is YYREEE in the germline V gene (reference sequence). CDR3 sequence (DNA): TGTGCCAGCAGCTTGGCCGTCCTAGCGGGGGGATACTCCTACAATGAGCAGTTCTTC. This sequence encodes CASSLAVLAGGYSYNEQFF.

The chain has TRBV4-3 and TRBJ1-2, with D perhaps TRBD1 (6 bases). Per germline, CDR1 LGHNA and CDR2 YSLEER. The germline V and J ends were trimmed by 3 bases and 8 bases, with 16 bases remaining between them. The CDR3 has 14 amino acids. DNA of the CDR3: TGCGCCAGCAGCCACTCTACAGGGACGAGGGGCTACACCTTC. Its translation is CASSHSTGTRGYTF.

This rearrangement joins TRBV29-1 to TRBJ1-5, with 9 bases that match TRBD1. The V gene end was trimmed by 8 bases and the J gene end by 4 bases; junction bases not matched to a gene: 6. This CDR3 has 13 residues. Germline V gene data show CDR1 as SQVTM and CDR2 as ANQGSEA. The CDR3 sequence is CSIRQGGNQPQHF. The CDR3 bases are TGCAGCATAAGACAGGGGGGGAATCAGCCCCAGCATTTT.

The chain recombines TRBV11-2 with TRBJ1-2; no reliable D call. The CDR3 has 11 amino acids. The V and J ends lost 7 bases and 5 bases respectively, with 8 bases between them. Germline CDR1 reads SGHAT; CDR2 reads FQNNGV. DNA of the CDR3: TGTGCCAGCACGGGAGGTTATGGCTACACCTTC. Its translation is CASTGGYGYTF.

With regard to this clone: The junction and the germline gene differ at one end; a read error may be behind it. The chain is built from TRBV10-3 and TRBJ1-5, with D uncertain. Germline V gene sequence: CDR1 ENHRY, CDR2 SYGVKD. The CDR3 runs 18 residues. Here the CDR3 DNA reads TGTGCCATCAGTGAGTCTATAATCGGAGGGAACAGCAATCAGTCCCAGCATTTT. This encodes CAISESIIGGNSNQSQHF.

This clone was observed once. The V gene is TRBV4-3, the J gene TRBJ1-2, with a possible D match to TRBD1 (6 bases). The CDR3 totals 14 residues. Looked up from germline, CDR1 is LGHNA and CDR2 is YSLEER. V shed 1 base and J shed 4 bases, with 10 bases lying between them. CDR3 sequence (DNA): TGCGCCAGCAGCCAAGTGGGCAGGGGCTATGGCTACACCTTC. Amino acid sequence: CASSQVGRGYGYTF.

This sequence joins TRBV6-5 and TRBJ1-2; 9 bases map to TRBD1. The V and J ends lost 5 bases and 5 bases, in that order; junction bases with no gene match: 9. The germline V gene encodes CDR1 MNHEY and CDR2 SVGAGI. This CDR3 has 15 amino acids. In nucleotides, the CDR3 is TGTGCCAGCAGTGGGGACAGGGCGGTTTGGTATGGCTACACCTTC. Protein: CASSGDRAVWYGYTF.

The chain recombines TRBV25-1 with TRBJ1-1, with 8 bases identical to TRBD1. Germline trimming cut 6 bases from V and 6 bases from J; bases unmatched to any gene: 3. The CDR3 sequence is 12 residues long. Germline-derived CDR1 and CDR2 are MGHDK and SYGVNS. The CDR3 DNA reads as TGTGCCAGCAGGATACAGGGGGCTGAAGCTTTCTTT. Protein sequence: CASRIQGAEAFF. The entire variable domain, with the rest obtained from reference TRBV25-1 and TRBJ1-1, is as follows: EADIYQTPRYLVIGTGKKITLECSQTMGHDKMYWYQQDPGMELHLIHYSYGVNSTEKGDLSSESTVSRIRTEHFPLTLESARPSHTSQYLCASRIQGAEAFFGQGTRLTVV.

This chain links TRBV28 with TRBJ2-5; D is unresolved. CDR1 and CDR2 (germline): MDHEN, SYDVKM. CDR3 length: 14 residues. V gave up 3 bases and J gave up 2 bases, with 10 bases separating them. The CDR3 DNA reads as TGTGCCAGCAGTTTGCCAGGTCGGCAAGAGACCCAGTACTTC. It specifies CASSLPGRQETQYF.

This chain links TRBV29-1 with TRBJ2-1; unclear D gene. The V and J ends lost 6 bases and 10 bases respectively, with 10 bases between them. The CDR3 consists of 10 residues. Looked up from germline, CDR1 is SQVTM and CDR2 is ANQGSEA. As DNA, the CDR3 is TGCAGCGTCATATATTACGAGCAGTTCTTC. Protein sequence: CSVIYYEQFF.

The V gene is TRBV30, the J gene TRBJ1-3; D ambiguous. Looked up from germline, CDR1 is GTSNPN and CDR2 is SVGIG (reference sequence). This CDR3 comprises 13 residues. V was trimmed by 2 bases and J by 3 bases, leaving 8 bases between them. CDR3: CAWSPLVGNTIYF. The CDR3 DNA is TGTGCCTGGAGTCCACTAGTTGGAAACACCATATATTTT. Drawing the rest from reference TRBV30 and TRBJ1-3, the complete variable domain is SQTIHQWPATLVQPVGSPLSLECTVEGTSNPNLYWYRQAAGRGLQLLFYSVGIGQISSEVPQNLSASRPQDRQFILSSKKLLLSDSGFYLCAWSPLVGNTIYFGEGSWLTVV.

This clone was seen more than once but under ten times. The J gene is TRBJ2-1, the V gene TRBV9; 12 nucleotides align to TRBD2. Germline V CDR1 and CDR2: SGDLS, YYNGEE. The CDR3 is made up of 18 amino acids. V lost 3 bases to trimming and J lost 4 bases; unmatched junction nucleotides: 11. In DNA, the CDR3 is TGTGCCAGCAGCGCTGGTACTAGCGGGAGGCTAGGGTACAATGAGCAGTTCTTC. Its translation is CASSAGTSGRLGYNEQFF. The whole variable domain, remainder taken from reference TRBV9 and TRBJ2-1, is DSGVTQTPKHLITATGQRVTLRCSPRSGDLSVYWYQQSLDQGLQFLIQYYNGEERAKGNILERFSAQQFPDLHSELNLSSLELGDSALYFCASSAGTSGRLGYNEQFFGPGTRLTVL.

The CDR3 bases are TGCGCCAGCAGCTCAGGGGCCGTATCCTACAATGAGCAGTTCTTC. As protein: CASSSGAVSYNEQFF. V gene TRBV5-1 combines with J gene TRBJ2-1, with a tentative D call TRBD1 (6 bases). CDR3 length: 15 residues. Deletions cut 3 bases from V and 1 base from J, with 11 bases between. The germline CDR1 and CDR2 sequences are SGHRS and YFSETQ.

This clone was seen only once. The chain carries TRBV9 and TRBJ1-2; maybe TRBD1 (5 bases). Per germline, CDR1 SGDLS and CDR2 YYNGEE. Trimming took 7 bases from V and 3 from J, leaving 16 bases between them. CDR3 length: 14 amino acids. As DNA, the CDR3 is TGTGCCAGCGCTCGCGTGGGGCACCACTATGGCTACACCTTC. It specifies CASARVGHHYGYTF.

Only a few counts were recorded for this clone. The J gene is TRBJ2-4, the V gene TRBV2; 8 bases agree with TRBD1. CDR1 is SNHLY and CDR2 is FYNNEI in the germline V gene. After removal of 7 bases from V and 4 bases from J, the junction contained 3 bases not matched to a gene. The CDR3 runs to 13 residues. CDR3 sequence: CASTGQGKNIQYF. The CDR3 nucleotides are TGTGCCAGCACCGGACAGGGTAAAAACATTCAGTACTTC.

This clone was seen more than once but under ten times. The V and J genes are TRBV10-3 and TRBJ1-1; unclear D gene. Trimming pared 10 bases from V and 7 bases from J, leaving 10 bases between. CDR1 is ENHRY, CDR2 SYGVKD, per germline. The CDR3 covers 10 residues. CDR3 region: CASGEVEAFF. CDR3 nucleotide sequence: TGTGCCAGCGGGGAGGTTGAAGCTTTCTTT.

This chain links TRBV30 with TRBJ2-7; 7 nucleotides match TRBD2. CDR3 size: 16 residues. Trimming cost V 3 bases and J 2 bases; bases outside gene matches: 13. Germline lookup yields CDR1 GTSNPN and CDR2 SVGIG (reference sequence). CDR3 sequence reads: CAWSPLGGESTYEQYF. The CDR3, as DNA: TGTGCCTGGAGCCCCCTGGGGGGGGAGAGTACCTACGAGCAGTACTTC.

The chain joins TRBV5-1 to TRBJ1-2; D gene unclear. Trimming took off 0 bases at V and 5 bases at J, with 14 bases between the two ends. The germline CDR1 and CDR2 sequences are SGHRS and YFSETQ. The CDR3 is made up of 15 amino acids. The CDR3 protein is CASSLAESPRYGYTF. The CDR3 nucleotides are TGCGCCAGCAGCTTGGCCGAATCTCCGAGGTATGGCTACACCTTC.

The chain carries TRBV4-3 and TRBJ2-5; D might be TRBD1 (5 bases). Looked up from germline, CDR1 is LGHNA and CDR2 is YSLEER. Trimming removed 0 bases from V and 3 bases from J, with 11 bases in between. This CDR3 is built from 15 residues. CDR3 in amino acids: CASSQDSRGKETQYF. The DNA for the CDR3 is TGCGCCAGCAGCCAAGATTCAAGGGGTAAAGAGACCCAGTACTTC.

This sequence joins TRBV5-1 and TRBJ1-4; tentative D call: TRBD1 (5 bases). The V and J ends lost 2 bases and 8 bases respectively, with 13 bases between them. This CDR3 comprises 14 residues. Germline assignment: CDR1 SGHRS and CDR2 YFSETQ. The CDR3 reads CASSFDGTGEKLFF. The CDR3 DNA is TGCGCCAGCAGCTTTGACGGGACGGGCGAAAAACTGTTTTTT. Looking up the rest from reference TRBV5-1 and TRBJ1-4 gives the full variable domain: KAGVTQTPRYLIKTRGQQVTLSCSPISGHRSVSWYQQTPGQGLQFLFEYFSETQRNKGNFPGRFSGRQFSNSRSEMNVSTLELGDSALYLCASSFDGTGEKLFFGSGTQLSVL.

The chain combines TRBV27 with TRBJ1-5, with 7 bases fitting TRBD1. The CDR3 totals 14 residues. Germline V CDR1 and CDR2: MNHEY, SMNVEV (reference sequence). With 6 bases clipped from V and 5 bases from J, the junction kept 7 bases outside the gene matches. The CDR3 spells CASSPDRAYQPQHF. CDR3 nucleotides: TGTGCCAGCAGCCCCGACAGGGCCTATCAGCCCCAGCATTTT.

This chain connects TRBV19 to TRBJ2-2, with TRBD2 identical over 8 bases. Looked up from germline, CDR1 is LNHDA and CDR2 is SQIVND (reference sequence). This CDR3 has 14 amino acids. V gave up 5 bases and J gave up 7 bases; unmatched junction bases: 6. This CDR3 is CASSPRAGGGELFF. The CDR3 DNA sequence: TGTGCCAGTAGTCCCCGGGCGGGAGGCGGGGAGCTGTTTTTT.

The rearrangement links TRBV25-1 to TRBJ1-3; 9 bases line up with TRBD1. V gave up 6 bases and J gave up 4 bases; unmatched junction bases: 4. CDR1 and CDR2 from the germline V gene are MGHDK and SYGVNS. The CDR3 spans 14 residues. The CDR3 here is CASRDGTGGNTIYF. The CDR3, as DNA: TGTGCCAGCAGGGACGGGACAGGGGGAAACACCATATATTTT.

The V and J genes are TRBV28 and TRBJ2-7; the D gene is possibly TRBD1 (5 bases). Germline V gene data show CDR1 as MDHEN and CDR2 as SYDVKM. The CDR3 length is 14 residues. V lost 2 bases to trimming and J lost 4 bases, with 12 bases between them. The CDR3 protein is CASSLRHRWYEQYF. The DNA of the CDR3 is TGTGCCAGCAGTTTAAGGCACAGGTGGTACGAGCAGTACTTC.

This clone was counted a single time. The genes are TRBV7-2 and TRBJ1-5; 12 bases are a match to TRBD1. The CDR3 contains 17 residues. The germline CDR1 and CDR2 sequences are SGHTA and FQGNSA. The J segment lost 0 bases and the V segment lost 2 bases, leaving 2 bases of the junction unmatched. CDR3 nucleotides: TGTGCCAGCAGCTTATCGGGACAGGGGGCTAGCAATCAGCCCCAGCATTTT. Protein product: CASSLSGQGASNQPQHF.

J is TRBJ1-3 and V is TRBV6-6, with 9 bases lining up with TRBD1. Germline loops: CDR1 MNHNY, CDR2 SVGAGI (reference sequence). This CDR3 spans 15 amino acids. Losses at the gene ends were 4 bases for V and 4 bases for J; bases not matched to a gene: 5. CDR3 residues: CASSLQGARGNTIYF. CDR3 DNA sequence: TGTGCCAGCAGTTTACAGGGGGCGCGGGGAAACACCATATATTTT.